These T cell receptor beta chains were read from a single sample in a study of blood T cell repertoires in COVID-19. Sequencing was performed with immunoSEQ multiplex PCR; in TCRdb, only in-frame clones are kept and a portion is missing. Counted here are about 120,000 clones, over 80% occurring once; the ten biggest clones make up just under 30%. The sequencing input was peripheral blood. The receptors were gathered from a woman in her seventies with acute or convalescent COVID-19. CDR3s include the opening cysteine and the closing phenylalanine or tryptophan. The D gene is left open where the match is weak. Only some rows state a clone size, as once, few, many or a class for expanded clones.

.	once	TRBV5-6	TRBJ1-2	TGTGCCAGCAGCTCCGGAGCGGCCTTAGGCTTC	CASSSGAALGF
TRBD2	.	TRBV7-2	TRBJ2-5	TGTGCCAGCAGCCCGGGACTAGCGGGGGGGCGAACAGAGACCCAGTACTTC	CASSPGLAGGRTETQYF
.	once	TRBV3-1/TRBV3-2	TRBJ1-1	TGTGCCAGCATCCCTAGATTCGGCGTGAACACTGAAGCTTTCTTT	CASIPRFGVNTEAFF
.	.	TRBV29-1	TRBJ2-7	TGCAGCGTTGTGGTACAGACCTACGAGCAGTACTTC	CSVVVQTYEQYF
TRBD1	.	TRBV15	TRBJ1-2	TGTGCCACCAGCATGCGATACGGGACAGAAGCTAACTATGGCTACACCTTC	CATSMRYGTEANYGYTF
.	.	TRBV5-6	TRBJ2-3	TGTGCCAGCTCCCCCTTGGGAGACAGCACAGATACGCAGTATTTT	CASSPLGDSTDTQYF
.	.	TRBV21-1	TRBJ2-7	TGTGCCAGCAGCAAAGAGGCAGGGCTCTACGAGCAGTACTTC	CASSKEAGLYEQYF
.	once	TRBV5-1	TRBJ2-5	TGCGCCAGCAGCTTGGGGGCGGGGGCCAGTATTGAGACCCAGTACTTC	CASSLGAGASIETQYF
.	.	TRBV10-2	TRBJ2-7	TGCGCCAGCAGTGACCCACAAATCTACGAGCAGTACTTC	CASSDPQIYEQYF
.	.	TRBV7-2	TRBJ2-7	TGTGCCAGCAGCTCCGCTTGGAGCTCCTACGAGCAGTACTTC	CASSSAWSSYEQYF
TRBD1	.	TRBV6-5	TRBJ1-3	TGTGCCAGCAGGCCCCCAACAGGGGGAGGAAACACCATATATTTT	CASRPPTGGGNTIYF
.	.	TRBV18	TRBJ2-5	TGTGCCAGCTCACCACCCGGACTCGAAACAGAGACCCAGTACTTC	CASSPPGLETETQYF
.	.	TRBV28	TRBJ1-4	TGTGCCACCAGGGAGGGTGCAACTAATGAAAAACTGTTTTTT	CATREGATNEKLFF
.	.	TRBV13	TRBJ2-5	TGTGCCAGCAGCTTCGGGGATACCCAGTACTTC	CASSFGDTQYF
TRBD1	.	TRBV29-1	TRBJ1-4	TGCAGCACAGGGGGGGTATCTAATGAAAAACTGTTTTTT	CSTGGVSNEKLFF
.	.	TRBV5-1	TRBJ2-5	TGCGCCAGCAGCTCGGACTACCCGGAGACCCAGTACTTC	CASSSDYPETQYF
TRBD1	.	TRBV29-1	TRBJ1-3	TGCAGCGGGGTCGACAGGGATCTAAACACCATATATTTT	CSGVDRDLNTIYF
TRBD1	.	TRBV28	TRBJ1-2	TGTGCCAGCAGGCGGCAGGGGGCGCGCGGGAACTATGGCTACACCTTC	CASRRQGARGNYGYTF
.	.	TRBV7-9	TRBJ2-2	TGTGCCAGCAGCTTCCGAGAGGGGGTAAACACCGGGGAGCTGTTTTTT	CASSFREGVNTGELFF
.	.	TRBV7-8	TRBJ1-1	TGTGCCAGCAGCTTAGGGGGACTGGTGAACACTGAAGCTTTCTTT	CASSLGGLVNTEAFF
TRBD2	once	TRBV6-6	TRBJ2-2	TGTGCCAGCAGTTACGGGCTAGCGGGCGGGGAGCTGTTTTTT	CASSYGLAGGELFF
.	.	TRBV28	TRBJ1-1	TGTGCCAGCAGTATAGGGTCCTCGGGGACTGAAGCTTTCTTT	CASSIGSSGTEAFF
.	.	TRBV11-3	TRBJ2-7	TGTGCCAGCAGCTTAGAGGGTCTAGGGAGTGAGCAGTACTTC	CASSLEGLGSEQYF
.	.	TRBV5-4	TRBJ2-5	TGTGCCAGCAGCCCGGAGGGGGGGCGCGAGACCCAGTACTTC	CASSPEGGRETQYF
TRBD2	.	TRBV4-1	TRBJ2-2	TGCGCCAGCAGCCAGGGGGCAGGGGCGGGGGGTAACACCGGGGAGCTGTTTTTT	CASSQGAGAGGNTGELFF
.	.	TRBV15	TRBJ2-3	TGTGCCACCCGGGGGGCAGGGCGCCCAGATACGCAGTATTTT	CATRGAGRPDTQYF
.	.	TRBV5-1	TRBJ1-2	TGCGCCAGCAGCATCCGCCAGGGGCAAGGGTATGGCTACACCTTC	CASSIRQGQGYGYTF
.	.	TRBV19	TRBJ1-1	TGTGCCAGTAGTGCCGCGTGGGAGGGACCGAACACTGAAGCTTTCTTT	CASSAAWEGPNTEAFF
.	.	TRBV28	TRBJ2-3	TGTGCCAGTACGGGGTACCGCACAGATACGCAGTATTTT	CASTGYRTDTQYF
.	.	TRBV9	TRBJ2-3	TGTGCCAGCAGCGTAGGAACATCCCGGAGGGCCACAGATACGCAGTATTTT	CASSVGTSRRATDTQYF
TRBD1	.	TRBV2	TRBJ1-6	TGTGCCATCCCCCCAGGCCGGGACAGCCTAAATTCACCCCTCCACTTT	CAIPPGRDSLNSPLHF
TRBD1	.	TRBV10-2	TRBJ2-1	TGCGCCAGCAGTGAGAAGACAGGGGGGTGGCATGAGCAGTTCTTC	CASSEKTGGWHEQFF
TRBD1	.	TRBV5-1	TRBJ2-3	TGCGCCAGCAGCTTGGCCGGACAGGGGGCCGCAGATACGCAGTATTTT	CASSLAGQGAADTQYF
.	.	TRBV5-4	TRBJ2-5	TGTGCCAGCAGCTTTCAGGGCAGGGAGACCCAGTACTTC	CASSFQGRETQYF
.	.	TRBV27	TRBJ2-2	TGTGCCAGCAGTTCTTATAAGGCAGGGAGGAGCACCGGGGAGCTGTTTTTT	CASSSYKAGRSTGELFF
TRBD1	once	TRBV5-1	TRBJ2-7	TGCGCCAGCAGCGCAACCGGGACAGCCTACGAGCAGTACTTC	CASSATGTAYEQYF
TRBD2	once	TRBV7-2	TRBJ2-3	TGTGCCAGCAGCTTAGTCGGGGTTAGCGGGGGGGCCGGAGATACGCAGTATTTT	CASSLVGVSGGAGDTQYF
.	.	TRBV28	TRBJ2-7	TGTGCCAGCAGTTTAGTCTCCCCTTACGAGCAGTACTTC	CASSLVSPYEQYF
.	.	TRBV28	TRBJ2-3	TGTGCCAGCAGTACCGCCGGGACATTTTCTAGCACAGATACGCAGTATTTT	CASSTAGTFSSTDTQYF
.	.	TRBV29-1	TRBJ2-7	TGCAGCGTTGAAGGTGGTTCCGAGACAGGTGTCTCCTACGAGCAGTACTTC	CSVEGGSETGVSYEQYF
.	.	TRBV3-1/TRBV3-2	TRBJ1-1	TGTGCCAGCAGCATCGGGGGGGTTGCTGAAGCTTTCTTT	CASSIGGVAEAFF
.	.	TRBV30	TRBJ1-2	TGTGCCTGGTCCGGACAGTTTCCCTATGGCTACACCTTC	CAWSGQFPYGYTF
TRBD1	.	TRBV6-5	TRBJ2-7	TGTGCCAGCTCCCCTGGAAGGGGGCTCGCCTACGAGCAGTACTTC	CASSPGRGLAYEQYF
.	.	TRBV20-1	TRBJ1-2	TGCAGTGCTAGTATGTACAATAGCGAGAGCGGCTACACCTTC	CSASMYNSESGYTF
.	.	TRBV19	TRBJ1-2	TGTGCCAGTAGTATAAAGGGGGATGACTATGGCTACACCTTC	CASSIKGDDYGYTF
.	.	TRBV9	TRBJ1-1	TGTGCCAGCAGGGGGGAGGGGATGAACACTGAAGCTTTCTTT	CASRGEGMNTEAFF
TRBD2	few	TRBV7-6	TRBJ2-7	TGTGCCAGCAGCTTAGGGTCCGCGGGGGTCCCCTACGAGCAGTACTTC	CASSLGSAGVPYEQYF
.	.	TRBV28	TRBJ2-5	TGTGCCAGCAGAAAACAGGGTAGAGAGACCCAGTACTTC	CASRKQGRETQYF
.	.	TRBV27	TRBJ2-7	TGTGCCAGCAGTAGTAGGTCTGGGCAGGGCCACTTC	CASSSRSGQGHF
TRBD1	once	TRBV24-1	TRBJ1-2	TGTGCCACTTCCAGGGGGCAGTCTGGCTACACCTTC	CATSRGQSGYTF
.	.	TRBV29-1	TRBJ2-4	TGCAGCGTTGAAGGGAGACTAGCCAAAAACATTCAGTACTTC	CSVEGRLAKNIQYF
TRBD2	.	TRBV2	TRBJ2-1	TGTGCCAGCAGTCGCGGGGGGGCCTCCTACAATGAGCAGTTCTTC	CASSRGGASYNEQFF
TRBD1	.	TRBV28	TRBJ1-2	TGTGCCAGCAGTTCAGGGGGACGGAACTATGGCTACACCTTC	CASSSGGRNYGYTF
.	.	TRBV7-3	TRBJ2-1	TGTGCCAGCAGCTTATTCGGGGCGGGGGCTAACAATGAGCAGTTCTTC	CASSLFGAGANNEQFF
.	.	TRBV27	TRBJ1-5	TGTGCCAGCAGTTTGTCAGGGGTGGACAATCAGCCCCAGCATTTT	CASSLSGVDNQPQHF